What follows are 10 T cell receptor beta chains derived from one specimen sequenced in a study of blood T cell repertoires in COVID-19. Assay: immunoSEQ multiplex PCR; the TCRdb copy retains only in-frame clones and omits some. Of some 250,000 clones listed, more than 65% are singletons. The sequencing sample was made of peripheral blood. The receptor source for this set is an elderly woman with acute or convalescent COVID-19.

This rearrangement joins TRBV7-8 to TRBJ2-7; D might be TRBD1 (6 bases). The CDR3 sequence is 13 residues long. Germline values: CDR1 SGHVS, CDR2 FQNEAQ. Trimming took off 3 bases at V and 4 bases at J, with 10 bases between the two ends. The CDR3 loop is CASSFGQRYEQYF. CDR3 nucleotide sequence: TGTGCCAGCAGCTTTGGACAGCGTTACGAGCAGTACTTC.

The V and J genes are TRBV28 and TRBJ2-3, with 7 bases matching TRBD2. This CDR3 spans 16 amino acids. Germline values: CDR1 MDHEN, CDR2 SYDVKM. V lost 3 bases to trimming and J lost 6 bases; unmatched junction nucleotides: 12. For the CDR3, the DNA is TGTGCCAGCAGTTTTCAAACGGCGGGAGAGTGGGATACGCAGTATTTT. It yields the protein CASSFQTAGEWDTQYF. Looking up the rest from reference TRBV28 and TRBJ2-3 gives the full variable domain: DVKVTQSSRYLVKRTGEKVFLECVQDMDHENMFWYRQDPGLGLRLIYFSYDVKMKEKGDIPEGYSVSREKKERFSLILESASTNQTSMYLCASSFQTAGEWDTQYFGPGTRLTVL.

The chain has TRBV7-9 and TRBJ1-2; D is unresolved. Trimming removed 2 bases from V and 4 bases from J, with 5 bases in between. CDR1 SEHNR and CDR2 FQNEAQ come from the germline V gene (reference sequence). There are 12 residues in the CDR3. The CDR3 nucleotides are TGTGCCAGCAGCTTACAGTTCTATGGCTACACCTTC. Amino acid sequence: CASSLQFYGYTF.

This clone was detected once. The chain uses TRBV6-1 and TRBJ2-1; D may be TRBD2 (7 bases). The germline gives CDR1 MNHNS, CDR2 SASEGT. V was cut by 3 bases and J by 9 bases, with 18 bases left in between. This CDR3 contains 15 residues. The CDR3 sequence: CASSDPGGLSFEQFF. CDR3 sequence (DNA): TGTGCCAGCAGTGATCCCGGGGGGCTCTCATTTGAGCAGTTCTTC.

The V call is TRBV25-1, the J call TRBJ1-2; 7 nucleotides line up with TRBD1. V gave up 1 base and J gave up 7 bases; unmatched junction bases: 9. CDR3 length equals 15 residues. Germline V lookup: CDR1 MGHDK, CDR2 SYGVNS. The CDR3 nucleotides read TGTGCCAGCAGTGAATGGGGGACAGACTGGTCTGGCTACACCTTC. This codes for CASSEWGTDWSGYTF.

This chain connects TRBV19 to TRBJ1-2; D gene unclear. CDR1 is LNHDA, CDR2 SQIVND, per germline (reference sequence). The CDR3 runs 13 residues. V gave up 1 base and J gave up 8 bases, with 11 bases separating them. The CDR3: CASSIVGITGYTF. In DNA form, the CDR3 reads TGTGCCAGTAGTATAGTGGGCATCACGGGCTACACCTTC.

The chain employs TRBV5-1 and TRBJ1-2; D possibly corresponds to TRBD1 (5 bases). The V end lost 2 bases, the J end lost 5 bases, and 13 bases lay between the germline ends. In germline, CDR1 is SGHRS, CDR2 YFSETQ. This CDR3 is 14 amino acids long. In DNA, the CDR3 is TGCGCCAGCAGCTTTGGGGACTTACCTTATGGCTACACCTTC. As protein: CASSFGDLPYGYTF.

V gene TRBV19 combines with J gene TRBJ1-2; weak D call: TRBD1 (5 bases). The CDR3 is 16 residues long. Trimming took off 4 bases at V and 2 bases at J, with 17 bases between the two ends. Germline CDR1 and CDR2: LNHDA and SQIVND (reference sequence). The CDR3 region is CASSTLLRTQNYGYTF. The CDR3, as DNA: TGTGCCAGTAGTACTCTCCTCAGGACACAAAACTATGGCTACACCTTC.

This sequence joins TRBV6-1 and TRBJ2-1; D perhaps matches TRBD1 (6 bases). V lost 2 bases and J 16 bases, leaving 24 bases between the germline ends. The length of the CDR3 is 15 residues. The germline V gene has CDR1 MNHNS and CDR2 SASEGT. This chain's CDR3 is CASSESITGDRSIFF. In DNA, the CDR3 is TGTGCCAGCAGTGAAAGTATCACCGGCGACAGGTCGATCTTCTTC.

This clone was seen only a few times. This sequence joins TRBV5-8 and TRBJ1-5; a possible D gene is TRBD1 (5 bases). CDR3 length: 14 residues. Trimming shortened V by 0 bases and J by 2 bases, and 6 bases separated the two germline ends. Germline V gives CDR1 SGHTS, CDR2 YDEGEE. CDR3 DNA sequence: TGTGCCAGCAGCTTGGTCAGGGGCAATCAGCCCCAGCATTTT. This encodes CASSLVRGNQPQHF.